Below, 23 T cell receptor beta chains from the same sample are listed, as sequenced in a study of T cell repertoires in cytomegalovirus infection. No antigen has been assigned to these receptors. TCRdb fed the reads into MiXCR, producing one record per CDR3 protein. This sample has about 920,000 distinct CDR3 sequences, with around 32% found just once. Sequenced material: cultured CD8+ T cells from PBMCs, taken from culture after CMV antigen stimulation. Source of these receptors: a human donor in good health (CMV status not recorded). Some clones in this sample may be carry-over from other donors' samples.

V is TRBV7-6 and J is TRBJ2-7; tentatively, D is TRBD2 (5 bases). Looked up from germline, CDR1 is SGHVS and CDR2 is FNYEAQ. CDR3 length: 15 residues. V shed 4 bases and J shed 2 bases, with 15 bases lying between them. The DNA of the CDR3 is TGTGCCAGCAGCTCAGAGGCGCCGGGGACCTACGAGCAGTACTTC. Residues: CASSSEAPGTYEQYF.

A single count supports this clonotype. The CDR3 DNA follows: TGCGCCAGCAGCTTACCCCGGGACAGGGTTGATTATGGCTACACCTTC. Translation: CASSLPRDRVDYGYTF. V gene TRBV5-1 combines with J gene TRBJ1-2, with 9 bases identical to TRBD1. Germline values: CDR1 SGHRS, CDR2 YFSETQ. The CDR3 covers 16 residues. Trimming removed 2 bases from V and 5 bases from J; junction bases left unmatched: 10.

This rearrangement joins TRBV7-8 to TRBJ2-7; D is uncertain. Germline V gives CDR1 SGHVS, CDR2 FQNEAQ. The CDR3 runs to 13 residues. CDR3: CASSLVPLYEQCV. In DNA form, the CDR3 reads TGTGCCAGCAGCTTAGTACCCCTCTACGAGCAGTGCGTC.

This clonotype was observed a few times. The chain has TRBV29-1 and TRBJ1-2; TRBD1 aligns across 10 bases. Per germline, CDR1 SQVTM and CDR2 ANQGSEA. The ends lost 4 bases at V and 4 bases at J; junction bases unmatched: 3. The CDR3 loop spans 13 amino acids. Here the CDR3 DNA reads TGCAGCGTTGGGAGGACAGGGGGCTATGGCTACACCTTC. It encodes CSVGRTGGYGYTF.

This chain links TRBV9 with TRBJ1-3; D gene unclear. The CDR3 is 17 amino acids. V dropped 1 base and J dropped 0 bases, with 14 bases sitting between them. CDR1 is SGDLS and CDR2 is YYNGEE in the germline V gene. CDR3 sequence: CASSVTSLWDSGNTIYF. CDR3 in DNA: TGTGCCAGCAGCGTAACGTCCCTTTGGGACTCTGGAAACACCATATATTTT. Based on the CDR3 plus reference TRBV9 and TRBJ1-3, the full variable domain is DSGVTQTPKHLITATGQRVTLRCSPRSGDLSVYWYQQSLDQGLQFLIQYYNGEERAKGNILERFSAQQFPDLHSELNLSSLELGDSALYFCASSVTSLWDSGNTIYFGEGSWLTVV.

This clonotype occurred a few times. The chain combines TRBV5-1 with TRBJ2-1, with 8 bases that match TRBD1. After removal of 10 bases from V and 4 bases from J, the junction contained 4 bases not matched to a gene. This CDR3 contains 12 residues. Per germline, CDR1 SGHRS and CDR2 YFSETQ. CDR3 sequence: CACRTGYNEQFF. DNA of the CDR3: TGCGCCTGTCGGACAGGGTACAATGAGCAGTTCTTC.

Only a few counts were recorded for this clonotype. The rearrangement links TRBV7-3 to TRBJ2-6; unclear D gene. The CDR3 covers 15 residues. Per the germline V gene, CDR1 is SGHTA and CDR2 is FQGTGA. V was pared by 2 bases and J by 0 bases, with 5 bases between. CDR3 DNA sequence: TGTGCCAGCAGCTTACCGGGCTCTGGGGCCAACGTCCTGACTTTC. It codes for CASSLPGSGANVLTF.

This clonotype was counted a few times. CDR3 loop: CATRSGRREDKNIQYF. The CDR3, as DNA: TGTGCCACCCGTTCCGGGAGGAGGGAGGACAAAAACATTCAGTACTTC. The chain links TRBV24-1 to TRBJ2-4; 7 bases agree with TRBD2. The CDR3 consists of 16 residues. J was trimmed by 3 bases and V by 9 bases; bases with no gene match: 13. The germline gives CDR1 KGHDR, CDR2 SFDVKD.

Ten or more counts support this clonotype. The chain recombines TRBV4-1 with TRBJ1-2; 7 bases line up with TRBD1. The germline CDR1 and CDR2 sequences are MGHRA and YSYEKL. J was trimmed by 4 bases and V by 4 bases; bases with no gene match: 9. The CDR3 is 15 residues long. CDR3 loop: CASSLRGGPLYGYTF. The CDR3 bases are TGCGCCAGCAGCCTTAGAGGGGGCCCCCTCTATGGCTACACCTTC.

The chain uses TRBV6-2 or TRBV6-3 and TRBJ2-3; 8 bases line up with TRBD2. J gave up 7 bases and V 5 bases, and 14 bases lay outside the gene matches. This CDR3 region has 16 residues. CDR1 and CDR2 (germline): MNHEY, SVGEGT. The CDR3 coding sequence is TGTGCCAGCAGTCCCGTTGAACTCACTAGCGGCCATACGCAGTATTTT. Translated: CASSPVELTSGHTQYF.

On this clonotype: Germline and junction disagree at one end, which may indicate a read error. The V and J genes are TRBV27 and TRBJ2-1, with 9 bases identical to TRBD1. This CDR3 has 13 residues. CDR1 and CDR2 (germline): MNHEY, SMNVEV (reference sequence). CDR3 nucleotides: TGTGCCAACAGTCGGGACAGGGACCATGAGCAGTTCTTC. Protein product: CANSRDRDHEQFF.

The V gene is TRBV19, the J gene TRBJ2-1, with TRBD1 matching 9 bases. Germline loops: CDR1 LNHDA, CDR2 SQIVND (reference sequence). V lost 4 bases, J lost 10 bases, and 5 bases stayed unmatched. The CDR3 runs to 13 residues. The CDR3, as DNA: TGTGCCAGTAGTAAACAGGGGGCTAGGGAGCAGTTCTTC. It is translated as CASSKQGAREQFF.

This rearrangement joins TRBV7-6 to TRBJ1-1; maybe TRBD1 (6 bases). Germline loops: CDR1 SGHVS, CDR2 FNYEAQ. V dropped 0 bases and J dropped 8 bases, with 13 bases sitting between them. CDR3 length: 14 amino acids. The CDR3 DNA follows: TGTGCCAGCAGCTTAGCGAAGGGGACACCAGAAGCTTTCTTT. Residues: CASSLAKGTPEAFF. The full variable domain, rest sourced from reference TRBV7-6 and TRBJ1-1, is GAGVSQSPRYKVTKRGQDVALRCDPISGHVSLYWYRQALGQGPEFLTYFNYEAQQDKSGLPNDRFSAERPEGSISTLTIQRTEQRDSAMYRCASSLAKGTPEAFFGQGTRLTVV.

The chain carries TRBV11-2 and TRBJ2-5; TRBD2 aligns across 13 bases. Per the germline V gene, CDR1 is SGHAT and CDR2 is FQNNGV. The CDR3 sequence is 15 residues long. Trimming cost V 4 bases and J 5 bases; bases outside gene matches: 4. Written as DNA, the CDR3 is TGTGCCAGCAGCTCCCGACTAGCGGGGGGCGAGACCCAGTACTTC. Its protein is CASSSRLAGGETQYF.

J is TRBJ2-4 and V is TRBV29-1; no reliable D call. Looked up from germline, CDR1 is SQVTM and CDR2 is ANQGSEA. The CDR3 sequence is 11 residues long. V lost 3 bases to trimming and J lost 5 bases, with 5 bases between them. The CDR3 nucleotides are TGCAGCGTTGAGGACCAAAACATTCAGTACTTC. The encoded protein is CSVEDQNIQYF.

The table lists this clonotype with many counts. The genes are TRBV7-9 and TRBJ2-5; possibly TRBD1 for D (6 bases). CDR3 size: 14 residues. Germline V gene data show CDR1 as SEHNR and CDR2 as FQNEAQ (reference sequence). Trimming left V 6 bases short and J 0 bases short, with 11 bases between. CDR3 in DNA: TGTGCCAGCAGTCTTCAGGGGTACCAAGAGACCCAGTACTTC. This translates into CASSLQGYQETQYF. Full variable domain (rest looked up from reference TRBV7-9 and TRBJ2-5): DTGVSQNPRHKITKRGQNVTFRCDPISEHNRLYWYRQTLGQGPEFLTYFQNEAQLEKSRLLSDRFSAERPKGSFSTLEIQRTEQGDSAMYLCASSLQGYQETQYFGPGTRLLVL.

The chain is built from TRBV29-1 and TRBJ1-1, with D maybe TRBD1 (5 bases). V lost 5 bases to trimming and J lost 4 bases, with 14 bases between them. Germline lookup yields CDR1 SQVTM and CDR2 ANQGSEA. The CDR3 runs to 13 residues. The CDR3 here is CSVRAGMVTEAFF. CDR3 nucleotides: TGCAGCGTTAGGGCAGGGATGGTCACTGAAGCTTTCTTT.

This clonotype was counted many times. The chain is built from TRBV7-2 and TRBJ1-2, with D possibly being TRBD1 (6 bases). In germline, CDR1 is SGHTA, CDR2 FQGNSA. The CDR3 consists of 14 residues. Trimming shortened V by 1 base and J by 4 bases, and 10 bases separated the two germline ends. CDR3 protein: CASSLGGGPYGYTF. The CDR3 DNA reads TGTGCCAGCAGCTTAGGGGGGGGCCCCTATGGCTACACCTTC.

V gene TRBV7-9 combines with J gene TRBJ2-1, with unresolved D. Germline V gene lookup returns CDR1 SEHNR and CDR2 FQNEAQ (reference sequence). The V gene lost 2 bases and the J gene lost 4 bases, with 9 bases spanning the gap. CDR3 length: 14 amino acids. The chain's CDR3 is CASSLPGPYNEQFF. The CDR3 DNA is TGTGCCAGCAGCTTACCGGGTCCATACAATGAGCAGTTCTTC.

The chain uses TRBV24-1 and TRBJ1-1, with TRBD1 as a possible D gene (5 bases). The CDR3 contains 13 residues. Germline-derived CDR1 and CDR2 are KGHDR and SFDVKD. Trimming removed 5 bases from V and 8 bases from J, with 14 bases in between. Here the CDR3 DNA reads TGTGCCACCAGTGGCAAGGGGCCCAGGGAAGCTTTCTTT. Translation: CATSGKGPREAFF.

The chain uses TRBV19 and TRBJ1-2; D is undetermined. V lost 5 bases and J lost 7, with 26 bases in between. The CDR3 has 17 amino acids. The germline V gene encodes CDR1 LNHDA and CDR2 SQIVND (reference sequence). The CDR3 region is CASSPTRIPVPRGGYTF. The CDR3 nucleotides read TGTGCCAGTAGTCCGACCCGAATCCCAGTCCCCCGGGGTGGCTACACCTTC.

This clonotype was counted between two and nine times. The genes are TRBV20-1 and TRBJ2-2; the match to TRBD2 covers 8 bases. From germline, CDR1 is DFQATT and CDR2 SNEGSKA (reference sequence). The CDR3 is made up of 16 amino acids. The ends lost 3 bases at V and 1 base at J; junction bases unmatched: 7. The CDR3 sequence: CSASVRGGRNTGELFF. The CDR3 coding sequence is TGCAGTGCTAGTGTCCGCGGGGGGCGGAACACCGGGGAGCTGTTTTTT.

This clonotype was counted a few times. The genes are TRBV27 and TRBJ2-7; 8 bases match TRBD1. The CDR3 extends over 14 amino acids. J gave up 6 bases and V 4 bases, and 8 bases lay outside the gene matches. The germline V gene has CDR1 MNHEY and CDR2 SMNVEV (reference sequence). The DNA of the CDR3 is TGTGCCAGCAGTTCCCAGGACAGGGAGGTCGAGCAGTACTTC. It specifies CASSSQDREVEQYF.